This is a list of T cell receptor beta chains from one sample in a study of regulatory dendritic cells for organ transplantation. For these TCRs, the target antigens are not known. Data came from immunoSEQ multiplex PCR; TCRdb stores just in-frame clones and leaves some out. The sample has around 7,400 clones; about 67% are singletons. Sequencing was carried out using memory CD4+ T cells from blood cultured with dendritic cells. The origin of the receptors is a human donor in good health. Each CDR3 is given with its conserved first and last residue. The D gene is left open where the match is weak. The size of a clone is reported for some rows only, either as once, few or many, or as a class for expanded clones.

J gene: TRBJ1-6
clone size: .
V gene: TRBV7-2
D gene: .
CDR3 protein: CASSLAGGGNSPLHF
CDR3 DNA: TGTGCCAGCAGCTTAGCGGGGGGTGGGAATTCACCCCTCCACTTT

J gene: TRBJ2-5
clone size: .
V gene: TRBV6-1
D gene: .
CDR3 protein: CASSETQETQYF
CDR3 DNA: TGTGCCAGCAGTGAAACTCAAGAGACCCAGTACTTC

J gene: TRBJ1-6
clone size: few
V gene: TRBV5-1
D gene: .
CDR3 protein: CASSLGEQGSSPLHF
CDR3 DNA: TGCGCCAGCAGCTTGGGGGAACAGGGCTCCTCACCCCTCCACTTT

J gene: TRBJ1-4
clone size: .
V gene: TRBV27
D gene: TRBD1
CDR3 protein: CASSLGKGAMVEKLFF
CDR3 DNA: TGTGCCAGCAGTTTGGGAAAGGGGGCGATGGTGGAAAAACTGTTTTTT

J gene: TRBJ2-2
clone size: .
V gene: TRBV13
D gene: .
CDR3 protein: CASRAYTGELFF
CDR3 DNA: TGTGCCAGCAGAGCCTACACCGGGGAGCTGTTTTTT

J gene: TRBJ2-3
clone size: .
V gene: TRBV29-1
D gene: .
CDR3 protein: CSVEAGNTDTQYF
CDR3 DNA: TGCAGCGTTGAAGCCGGGAACACAGATACGCAGTATTTT

J gene: TRBJ1-5
clone size: .
V gene: TRBV2
D gene: TRBD1
CDR3 protein: CASSPGQGVWQPQHF
CDR3 DNA: TGTGCCAGCAGTCCGGGACAGGGAGTTTGGCAGCCCCAGCATTTT

J gene: TRBJ2-5
clone size: .
V gene: TRBV5-1
D gene: TRBD2
CDR3 protein: CASSSLAGGGQETQYF
CDR3 DNA: TGCGCCAGCAGCTCTCTAGCGGGGGGTGGCCAAGAGACCCAGTACTTC

J gene: TRBJ1-1
clone size: .
V gene: TRBV19
D gene: .
CDR3 protein: CASSKGVFRGGMNTEAFF
CDR3 DNA: TGTGCCAGTAGTAAGGGAGTCTTCCGGGGGGGAATGAACACTGAAGCTTTCTTT

J gene: TRBJ2-5
clone size: .
V gene: TRBV1
D gene: .
CDR3 protein: CTSSVRDRGETQYF
CDR3 DNA: TGCACCAGCAGCGTCCGGGACAGAGGCGAGACCCAGTACTTC